The subject of this entry is one T cell receptor (beta chain). These data originate in a study of blood T cell repertoires in COVID-19. Study details: Italy, Spain and the United States were the sources of the convalescent and acute COVID-19 samples. Nucleic acid was either cDNA or gDNA, and it came from T cells, B-cell-depleted T cells, or PBMCs.

Trimming removed 5 bases from V and 9 bases from J; junction bases left unmatched: 6. The CDR3 length is 13 residues. CDR1 SGHTA and CDR2 FQGTGA come from the germline V gene. Sequencing used immunoSEQ multiplex PCR; TCRdb keeps in-frame clones, though not all of them. Here the sample spans roughly 300,000 clones, around 82% being singletons. The receptor was derived from a woman in her forties or fifties with acute or convalescent COVID-19. V gene TRBV7-3 combines with J gene TRBJ2-1, with 8 bases matching TRBD2. The material sequenced was peripheral blood. In nucleotides, the CDR3 is TGTGCCAGCAGCCCGGGACTAGAGGCTGAGCAGTTCTTC. This encodes CASSPGLEAEQFF.